The 12 T cell receptor beta chains below come from one sample, sequenced in a study of blood T cell repertoires in COVID-19. Assay: immunoSEQ multiplex PCR; the TCRdb copy retains only in-frame clones and omits some. The sample includes 150,000 or so clones, about four fifths of them seen just once. The specimen was peripheral blood. The receptors originated from a woman aged 60 to 75 with acute or convalescent COVID-19.

This sequence joins TRBV3-1 (or the pseudogene TRBV3-2) and TRBJ1-2; D is unclear. The CDR3 length is 15 residues. Germline-derived CDR1 and CDR2 are LGHDT and YNNKEL (reference sequence). Trimming cost V 2 bases and J 8 bases, with 18 bases left between them. CDR3 DNA sequence: TGTGCCAGCAGCCAACATAGCGAAAGGACCGACGGCTACACCTTC. Protein sequence: CASSQHSERTDGYTF.

This clone came up once. The V gene is TRBV11-2, the J gene TRBJ2-4, with a weak D call TRBD1 (6 bases). The CDR3 is made up of 13 amino acids. Between the trimmed V and J ends, which lost 8 bases and 9 bases, there was a span of 17 bases. Germline V gene sequence: CDR1 SGHAT, CDR2 FQNNGV. This chain's CDR3 is CASYDLTQGIQYF. The DNA of the CDR3 is TGTGCCAGCTACGACTTGACACAGGGCATTCAGTACTTC.

V gene TRBV14 combines with J gene TRBJ2-5; 8 bases map to TRBD1. Germline CDR1 and CDR2: SGHDN and FVKESK. Trimming removed 1 base from V and 5 bases from J; junction bases left unmatched: 6. This CDR3 spans 15 amino acids. CDR3 in DNA: TGTGCCAGCAGCCAAGGAACAGGGGGTTGGGAGACCCAGTACTTC. It yields the protein CASSQGTGGWETQYF.

V gene TRBV4-1 combines with J gene TRBJ1-2; no definite D call. V was trimmed by 0 bases and J by 3 bases, leaving 14 bases between them. There are 16 residues in the CDR3. Germline values: CDR1 MGHRA, CDR2 YSYEKL. CDR3: CASSQEQGRIDYGYTF. The CDR3 bases are TGCGCCAGCAGCCAAGAACAAGGCAGGATAGACTATGGCTACACCTTC.

This sequence joins TRBV27 and TRBJ1-1, with 7 bases matching TRBD1. Trimming took 6 bases from V and 2 from J; bases not matched to a gene: 9. The CDR3 has 15 residues. The germline gives CDR1 MNHEY, CDR2 SMNVEV (reference sequence). This chain's CDR3 is CASSPGGTANTEAFF. The CDR3 DNA follows: TGTGCCAGCAGCCCAGGAGGGACAGCAAACACTGAAGCTTTCTTT.

V gene TRBV28 combines with J gene TRBJ1-4; TRBD1 matches at 8 bases. The CDR3 runs 15 residues. Germline CDR1 and CDR2: MDHEN and SYDVKM. After removal of 6 bases from V and 6 bases from J, the junction contained 9 bases not matched to a gene. The CDR3 protein is CASRSTGGKDEKLFF. The CDR3 DNA reads as TGTGCCAGCAGAAGTACAGGGGGGAAGGATGAAAAACTGTTTTTT. Using reference TRBV28 and TRBJ1-4 for the parts outside the CDR3, the full variable domain is DVKVTQSSRYLVKRTGEKVFLECVQDMDHENMFWYRQDPGLGLRLIYFSYDVKMKEKGDIPEGYSVSREKKERFSLILESASTNQTSMYLCASRSTGGKDEKLFFGSGTQLSVL.

This clone is a singleton in its sample. This chain connects TRBV5-1 to TRBJ1-5; no definite D call. The length of the CDR3 is 13 residues. Germline V CDR1 and CDR2: SGHRS, YFSETQ. The V gene lost 5 bases and the J gene lost 7 bases, with 13 bases spanning the gap. The DNA of the CDR3 is TGCGCCAGCAGTCCGAGAGGCGGCCAGCCCCAGCATTTT. This encodes CASSPRGGQPQHF.

The chain employs TRBV19 and TRBJ2-3, with TRBD2 matching 8 bases. There are 16 residues in the CDR3. Germline loops: CDR1 LNHDA, CDR2 SQIVND (reference sequence). Trimming took 2 bases from V and 2 from J; bases not matched to a gene: 6. The CDR3 loop is CASSISRGGYTDTQYF. The DNA for the CDR3 is TGTGCCAGTAGTATATCTCGGGGGGGGTACACAGATACGCAGTATTTT. Complete variable domain (other parts from reference TRBV19 and TRBJ2-3): DGGITQSPKYLFRKEGQNVTLSCEQNLNHDAMYWYRQDPGQGLRLIYYSQIVNDFQKGDIAEGYSVSREKKESFPLTVTSAQKNPTAFYLCASSISRGGYTDTQYFGPGTRLTVL.

This chain connects TRBV5-1 to TRBJ2-1; D is possibly TRBD1 (6 bases). From germline, CDR1 is SGHRS and CDR2 YFSETQ. Between the trimmed V and J ends, which lost 4 bases and 6 bases, there was a span of 17 bases. This CDR3 is 15 amino acids long. CDR3 residues: CASSVSAGGFNEQFF. Here the CDR3 DNA reads TGCGCCAGCAGCGTATCTGCTGGGGGCTTCAATGAGCAGTTCTTC.

The rearrangement joins TRBV5-8 to TRBJ1-6; D may be TRBD1 (6 bases). CDR3 length: 19 amino acids. Between the trimmed V and J ends, which lost 4 bases and 0 bases, there was a span of 20 bases. Germline V gene data show CDR1 as SGHTS and CDR2 as YDEGEE. The chain's CDR3 is CASSPTKATGLSYNSPLHF. The CDR3 nucleotides read TGTGCCAGCAGCCCGACCAAGGCTACAGGGCTCTCCTATAATTCACCCCTCCACTTT.

V usage is TRBV10-2 and J usage is TRBJ1-2, with D unresolved. The CDR3 runs 15 residues. V lost 4 bases and J lost 8, with 20 bases in between. CDR1 WSHSY and CDR2 SAAADI come from the germline V gene. The CDR3 here is CASSVPGRESRGYTF. In DNA, the CDR3 is TGCGCCAGCAGTGTCCCCGGGAGGGAATCTCGGGGCTACACCTTC.

This chain uses TRBV6-5 with TRBJ1-1; 10 bases agree with TRBD1. The CDR3 contains 13 residues. The germline V gene encodes CDR1 MNHEY and CDR2 SVGAGI. After removal of 10 bases from V and 5 bases from J, the junction contained 7 bases not matched to a gene. CDR3 sequence: CAIVGTGVTEAFF. The CDR3 bases are TGTGCCATCGTGGGGACAGGGGTTACTGAAGCTTTCTTT.